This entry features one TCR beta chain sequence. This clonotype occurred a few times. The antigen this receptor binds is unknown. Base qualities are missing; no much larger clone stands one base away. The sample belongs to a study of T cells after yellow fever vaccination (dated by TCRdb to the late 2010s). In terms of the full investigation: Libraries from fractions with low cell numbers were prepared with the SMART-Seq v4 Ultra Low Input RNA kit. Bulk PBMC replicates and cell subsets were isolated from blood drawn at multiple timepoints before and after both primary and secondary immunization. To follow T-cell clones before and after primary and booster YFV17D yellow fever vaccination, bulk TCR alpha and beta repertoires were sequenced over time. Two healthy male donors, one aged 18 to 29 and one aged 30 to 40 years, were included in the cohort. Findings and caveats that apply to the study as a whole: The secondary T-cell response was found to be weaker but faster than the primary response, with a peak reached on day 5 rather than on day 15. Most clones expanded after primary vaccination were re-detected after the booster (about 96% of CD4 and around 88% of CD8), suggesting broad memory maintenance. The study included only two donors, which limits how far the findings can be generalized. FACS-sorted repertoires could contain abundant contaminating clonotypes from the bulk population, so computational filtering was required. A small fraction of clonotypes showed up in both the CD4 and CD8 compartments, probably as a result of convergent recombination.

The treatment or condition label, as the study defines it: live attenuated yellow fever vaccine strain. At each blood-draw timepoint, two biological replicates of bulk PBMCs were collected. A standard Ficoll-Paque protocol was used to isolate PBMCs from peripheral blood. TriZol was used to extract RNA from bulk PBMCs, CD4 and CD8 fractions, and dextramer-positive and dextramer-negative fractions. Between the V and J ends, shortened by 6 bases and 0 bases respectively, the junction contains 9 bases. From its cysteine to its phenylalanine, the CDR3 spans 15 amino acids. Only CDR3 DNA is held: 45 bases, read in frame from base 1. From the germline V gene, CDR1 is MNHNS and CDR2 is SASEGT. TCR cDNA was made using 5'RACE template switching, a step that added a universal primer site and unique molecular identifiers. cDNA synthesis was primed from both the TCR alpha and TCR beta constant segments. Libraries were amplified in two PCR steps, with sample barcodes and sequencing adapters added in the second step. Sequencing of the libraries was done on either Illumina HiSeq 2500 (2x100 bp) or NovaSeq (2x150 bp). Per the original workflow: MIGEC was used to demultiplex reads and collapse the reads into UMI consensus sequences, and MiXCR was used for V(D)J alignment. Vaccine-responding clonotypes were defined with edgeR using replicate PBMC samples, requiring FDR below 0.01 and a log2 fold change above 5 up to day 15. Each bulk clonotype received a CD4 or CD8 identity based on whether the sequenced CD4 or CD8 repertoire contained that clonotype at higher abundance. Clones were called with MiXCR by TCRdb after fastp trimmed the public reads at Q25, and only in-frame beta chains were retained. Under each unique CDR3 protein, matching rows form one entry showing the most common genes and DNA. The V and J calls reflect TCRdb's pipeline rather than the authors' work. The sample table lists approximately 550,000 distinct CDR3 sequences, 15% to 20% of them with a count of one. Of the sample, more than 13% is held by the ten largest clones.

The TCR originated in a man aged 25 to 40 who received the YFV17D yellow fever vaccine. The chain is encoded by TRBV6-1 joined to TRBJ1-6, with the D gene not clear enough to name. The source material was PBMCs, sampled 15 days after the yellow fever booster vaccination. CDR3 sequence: CASSRTGSYNSPLHF. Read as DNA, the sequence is TGTGCCAGCAGCCGGACGGGCTCCTATAATTCACCCCTCCACTTT.